This section outlines one T cell receptor (beta chain) sequence together with its context. No antigen is known for it. Those who donated, Caucasian adults without exception, all lived in Nashville, Tennessee. This record comes from a study of shared clonotypes between healthy human individuals. The study, taken as a whole, reports: Clonotype sharing among donors likely depends on sequencing depth.

Trimming removed 5 bases from V and 4 bases from J, with 12 bases in between. CDR1 and CDR2 from the germline V gene are SEHNR and FQNEAQ (reference sequence). The CDR3 totals 14 residues. An even split of each subset's genomic DNA across several immunoSEQ plates was performed. In the authors' methods: Filtering differed, since immunoSEQ gave only junction sequences and no quality scores. Produced via immunoSEQ multiplex PCR; TCRdb's table is partial and in-frame only. V, J and clone size are taken as reported in that table, and D and trimming were inferred from the DNA itself. Here the sample spans around 450,000 clones, 75% to 85% being singletons.

The chain combines TRBV7-9 with TRBJ1-5; D call uncertain. The sequence was collected from a middle-aged woman in good health. Some clones in this sample may be carry-over from other donors' samples. Sequenced: PBMCs. The CDR3 sequence: CASSRAGSNQPQHF. CDR3 DNA sequence: TGTGCCAGCAGCAGGGCGGGGTCAAATCAGCCCCAGCATTTT. Looking up the rest from reference TRBV7-9 and TRBJ1-5 gives the full variable domain: DTGVSQNPRHKITKRGQNVTFRCDPISEHNRLYWYRQTLGQGPEFLTYFQNEAQLEKSRLLSDRFSAERPKGSFSTLEIQRTEQGDSAMYLCASSRAGSNQPQHFGDGTRLSIL.